Shown below are 22 T cell receptor beta chains from a single sample sequenced in a study of blood T cell repertoires in COVID-19. Profiling relied on immunoSEQ multiplex PCR, and the TCRdb table lists in-frame clones only, not all of them. The data contain approximately 230,000 clones, approximately 88% of them singletons. Sample: peripheral blood. These receptors all stem from a young woman with COVID-19, enrolled during active disease.

The chain carries TRBV14 and TRBJ2-6; 7 bases align to TRBD1. Germline CDR1 is SGHDN and CDR2 is FVKESK. Trimming cost V 1 base and J 0 bases; bases outside gene matches: 12. The CDR3 covers 20 residues. Written as DNA, the CDR3 is TGTGCCAGCAGCCAAGGGGGTGGGACAGCCGCCGACTCTGGGGCCAACGTCCTGACTTTC. Its translation: CASSQGGGTAADSGANVLTF.

The chain combines TRBV7-9 with TRBJ1-2, with 12 bases lining up with TRBD1. This CDR3 comprises 14 residues. Trimming at V came to 5 bases and at J to 12 bases, leaving 10 bases not matched to a gene. CDR1 and CDR2 from the germline V gene are SEHNR and FQNEAQ (reference sequence). The CDR3 DNA sequence: TGTGCCAGCAGCACCTCCGGGACAGGGGGCGGGGACACCTTC. Encoded protein: CASSTSGTGGGDTF.

V gene TRBV4-1 combines with J gene TRBJ1-1, with 7 nucleotides matching TRBD1. CDR1 and CDR2 from the germline V gene are MGHRA and YSYEKL. The V segment lost 6 bases and the J segment 0 bases; nucleotides outside the gene matches: 7. The CDR3 length is 15 residues. CDR3 loop: CASSSGQVLNTEAFF. CDR3 coding DNA: TGCGCCAGCAGTTCCGGACAGGTCTTGAACACTGAAGCTTTCTTT.

V is TRBV3-1 (or the pseudogene TRBV3-2) and J is TRBJ1-1, with 7 bases aligning to TRBD1. CDR3 length equals 14 residues. Germline V gene sequence: CDR1 LGHDT, CDR2 YNNKEL (reference sequence). After removal of 4 bases from V and 2 bases from J, the junction contained 4 bases not matched to a gene. CDR3 nucleotides: TGTGCCAGCAGCCCGACAGGGACCAACACTGAAGCTTTCTTT. Its protein is CASSPTGTNTEAFF.

The genes are TRBV7-2 and TRBJ1-6; D is perhaps TRBD1 (6 bases). The germline CDR1 and CDR2 sequences are SGHTA and FQGNSA. Trimming pared 5 bases from V and 7 bases from J, leaving 15 bases between. This CDR3 has 15 residues. CDR3 sequence: CASSQNRADNSPLHF. CDR3 nucleotide sequence: TGTGCCAGCAGCCAAAACAGGGCGGACAATTCACCCCTCCACTTT. The full variable domain, in which reference TRBV7-2 and TRBJ1-6 provide the parts outside the CDR3, is GAGVSQSPSNKVTEKGKDVELRCDPISGHTALYWYRQSLGQGLEFLIYFQGNSAPDKSGLPSDRFSAERTGGSVSTLTIQRTQQEDSAVYLCASSQNRADNSPLHFGNGTRLTVT.

The V and J genes are TRBV27 and TRBJ2-7, with 10 bases lining up with TRBD1. The trim removed 2 bases at V and 0 bases at J, leaving 1 base unmatched. Germline values: CDR1 MNHEY, CDR2 SMNVEV (reference sequence). The CDR3 consists of 15 residues. The CDR3 is CASSLGQGGSYEQYV. In DNA, the CDR3 is TGTGCCAGCAGTTTAGGACAGGGGGGCTCCTACGAGCAGTACGTC.

The rearrangement joins TRBV3-1 (or the pseudogene TRBV3-2) to TRBJ1-1, with 8 nucleotides matching TRBD1. With V trimmed by 4 bases and J by 1 base, 2 bases remained unmatched. This CDR3 region has 14 residues. CDR1 is LGHDT and CDR2 is YNNKEL in the germline V gene (reference sequence). The CDR3 DNA is TGTGCCAGCAGCCGACAGGGGTCGAACACTGAAGCTTTCTTT. As protein: CASSRQGSNTEAFF.

The chain recombines TRBV20-1 with TRBJ2-7; no clear D gene. Germline CDR1 DFQATT, CDR2 SNEGSKA (reference sequence). The CDR3 covers 11 residues. V gave up 2 bases and J gave up 4 bases, with 6 bases separating them. The CDR3 sequence: CSARTTYEQYF. The CDR3 DNA sequence: TGCAGTGCTAGAACCACTTACGAGCAGTACTTC.

This clone was counted a few times. V and J are TRBV19 and TRBJ1-2, with D possibly TRBD1 on 5 matching bases. Germline assignment: CDR1 LNHDA and CDR2 SQIVND (reference sequence). CDR3 length equals 15 residues. Trimming pared 3 bases from V and 0 bases from J, leaving 11 bases between. For the CDR3, the DNA is TGTGCCAGTAGTATCGACAGTACGACTAACTATGGCTACACCTTC. It codes for CASSIDSTTNYGYTF.

The chain is built from TRBV28 and TRBJ2-5; 8 bases fit TRBD1. The ends lost 3 bases at V and 2 bases at J; junction bases unmatched: 2. CDR1 MDHEN and CDR2 SYDVKM come from the germline V gene. The CDR3 extends over 14 amino acids. This chain's CDR3 is CASSFRDRQETQYF. The CDR3 DNA follows: TGTGCCAGCAGTTTCCGGGACAGGCAAGAGACCCAGTACTTC.

The chain recombines TRBV7-9 with TRBJ1-2; 11 bases fit TRBD1. The germline V gene has CDR1 SEHNR and CDR2 FQNEAQ (reference sequence). J gave up 7 bases and V 4 bases, and 14 bases lay outside the gene matches. CDR3 size: 17 residues. The CDR3 spells CASSSTGTGGFMVGYTF. In DNA form, the CDR3 reads TGTGCCAGCAGCTCGACCGGGACAGGGGGGTTTATGGTTGGCTACACCTTC.

The gene calls are TRBV14 and TRBJ1-5; D unresolved. There are 13 residues in the CDR3. The V gene's germline CDR1 is SGHDN and CDR2 FVKESK. V lost 4 bases to trimming and J lost 6 bases, with 10 bases between them. In DNA, the CDR3 is TGTGCCAGCAGCCTAGAGGAGGGTCAGCCCCAGCATTTT. It specifies CASSLEEGQPQHF.

V gene TRBV9 combines with J gene TRBJ2-1; the D gene is possibly TRBD2 (8 bases). The V and J ends lost 4 bases and 6 bases respectively, with 20 bases between them. The CDR3 extends over 16 amino acids. CDR1 is SGDLS and CDR2 is YYNGEE in the germline V gene. CDR3 DNA: TGTGCCAGCAGCTCAGGGGGACTAGTTCCTTCCAATGAGCAGTTCTTC. Translated, it gives CASSSGGLVPSNEQFF.

V gene TRBV5-1 combines with J gene TRBJ2-1, with 9 nucleotides matching TRBD2. The V gene end was trimmed by 4 bases and the J gene end by 2 bases; junction bases not matched to a gene: 10. The CDR3 contains 17 residues. CDR1 SGHRS and CDR2 YFSETQ come from the germline V gene. This chain's CDR3 is CASSLPQTSGTYNEQFF. CDR3 nucleotide sequence: TGCGCCAGCAGCCTCCCACAGACTAGCGGCACCTACAATGAGCAGTTCTTC.

The rearrangement joins TRBV29-1 to TRBJ1-1; a possible D gene is TRBD1 (5 bases). The CDR3 covers 13 residues. CDR1 and CDR2 from the germline V gene are SQVTM and ANQGSEA. The V and J ends lost 7 bases and 1 base respectively, with 13 bases between them. The CDR3 region is CSGRGRRNTEAFF. CDR3 in DNA: TGCAGCGGCCGGGGGAGACGGAACACTGAAGCTTTCTTT.

The chain couples TRBV5-1 to TRBJ2-1; D is possibly TRBD2 (5 bases). Germline V gene lookup returns CDR1 SGHRS and CDR2 YFSETQ. The CDR3 spans 15 residues. The germline V and J ends were trimmed by 0 bases and 6 bases, with 13 bases remaining between them. The DNA of the CDR3 is TGCGCCAGCAGCTTGGGGCTCCTCCGGGGCAATGAGCAGTTCTTC. Protein sequence: CASSLGLLRGNEQFF.

This chain links TRBV7-2 with TRBJ1-2; weak D call: TRBD1 (5 bases). Trimming removed 6 bases from V and 4 bases from J, with 18 bases in between. In germline, CDR1 is SGHTA, CDR2 FQGNSA. CDR3 length equals 15 residues. CDR3 bases: TGTGCCAGCAGTTCTCAGGGAGGTGGGGCCTATGGCTACACCTTC. Protein: CASSSQGGGAYGYTF.

J is TRBJ2-7 and V is TRBV5-6, with 8 bases that match TRBD1. CDR1 and CDR2 from the germline V gene are SGHDT and YYEEEE. This CDR3 region has 18 residues. V shed 0 bases, J shed 2 bases, and the junction held 13 bases outside the gene matches. In DNA form, the CDR3 reads TGTGCCAGCAGCTTGGTTGCAGGGGGCTCCACCGGCACCTACGAGCAGTACTTC. Its protein is CASSLVAGGSTGTYEQYF.

The rearrangement joins TRBV4-1 to TRBJ2-5; 8 nucleotides match TRBD2. Trimming cost V 5 bases and J 1 base; bases outside gene matches: 12. CDR3 length equals 17 residues. Germline CDR1 and CDR2: MGHRA and YSYEKL. The CDR3 loop reads CASSSERGPPSQETQYF. Written as DNA, the CDR3 is TGCGCCAGCAGCTCCGAGCGGGGGCCACCCTCCCAAGAGACCCAGTACTTC.

The chain recombines TRBV7-9 with TRBJ2-5; 8 nucleotides match TRBD1. Germline CDR1 is SEHNR and CDR2 is FQNEAQ (reference sequence). Trimming cost V 5 bases and J 6 bases; bases outside gene matches: 11. The CDR3 totals 15 residues. The CDR3 DNA sequence: TGTGCCAGCAGCGAGGCTCAGGGGGCTATAAAGACCCAGTACTTC. It is translated as CASSEAQGAIKTQYF.

This sequence joins TRBV28 and TRBJ1-2, with a tentative D call TRBD1 (6 bases). Germline-derived CDR1 and CDR2 are MDHEN and SYDVKM. The CDR3 totals 15 residues. V was cut by 4 bases and J by 8 bases, with 20 bases left in between. CDR3 sequence: CASSSPGAGAAGYTF. The CDR3 DNA reads TGTGCCAGCAGTTCACCTGGGGCGGGGGCGGCCGGCTACACCTTC.

The chain recombines TRBV11-2 with TRBJ2-7; 7 bases fit TRBD2. Germline loops: CDR1 SGHAT, CDR2 FQNNGV. Trimming removed 3 bases from V and 2 bases from J; junction bases left unmatched: 7. This CDR3 has 15 residues. The CDR3 region has the DNA TGTGCCAGCAGCTTGAGCGGGAACTTCGCCTACGAGCAGTACGTC. It is translated as CASSLSGNFAYEQYV.